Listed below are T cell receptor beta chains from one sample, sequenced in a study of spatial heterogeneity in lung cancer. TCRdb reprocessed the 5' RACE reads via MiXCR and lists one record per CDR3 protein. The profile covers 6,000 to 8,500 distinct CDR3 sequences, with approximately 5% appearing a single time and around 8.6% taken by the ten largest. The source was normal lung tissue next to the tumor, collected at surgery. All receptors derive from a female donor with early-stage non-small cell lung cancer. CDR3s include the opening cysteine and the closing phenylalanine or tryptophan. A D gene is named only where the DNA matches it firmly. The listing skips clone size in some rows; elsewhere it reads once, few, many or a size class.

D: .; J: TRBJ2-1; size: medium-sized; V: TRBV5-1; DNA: TGCGCCAGCAGCTCCTCCTTGGGACCCGAGATGGGTGAGCAGTTCTTC; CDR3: CASSSSLGPEMGEQFF
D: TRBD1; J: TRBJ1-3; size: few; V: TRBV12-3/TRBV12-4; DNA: TGTGCCAGCAGACCGCAGGGGGCGCATGGAAACACCATATATTTT; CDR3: CASRPQGAHGNTIYF
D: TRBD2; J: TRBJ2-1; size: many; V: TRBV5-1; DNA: TGCGCCAGCAGCGCCATAGGGGAGGGGTCCTACAATGAGCAGTTCTTC; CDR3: CASSAIGEGSYNEQFF
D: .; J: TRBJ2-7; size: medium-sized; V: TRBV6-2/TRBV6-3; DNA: TGTGCCAGCAGCTACGGGGACACCTACGAGCAGTACTTC; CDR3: CASSYGDTYEQYF
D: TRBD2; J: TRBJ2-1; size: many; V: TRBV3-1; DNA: TGTGCCAGCGGACCGGGACTAGCGTTCGATGAGCAGTTCTTC; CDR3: CASGPGLAFDEQFF
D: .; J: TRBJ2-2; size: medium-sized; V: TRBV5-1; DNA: TGCGCCAGCAGCTTGGACAGCAACACCGGGGAGCTGTTTTTT; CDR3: CASSLDSNTGELFF
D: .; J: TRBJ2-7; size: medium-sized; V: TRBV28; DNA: TGTGCCAGCACCTCACCCTCTCTAGCGCAATCCGTCTACGAGCAGTACTTC; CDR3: CASTSPSLAQSVYEQYF
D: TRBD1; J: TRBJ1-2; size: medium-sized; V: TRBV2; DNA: TGTGCCAGCGGGACAGGGACACTTAACTATGGCTACACCTTC; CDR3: CASGTGTLNYGYTF
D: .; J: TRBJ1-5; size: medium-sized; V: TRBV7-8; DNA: TGTGCCAGCAGCTTTTCGGGACCCGCGACGAATCAGCCCCAGCATTTT; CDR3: CASSFSGPATNQPQHF
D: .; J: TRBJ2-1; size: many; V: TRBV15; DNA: TGTGCCACCAGCAGAGCACAGGGTAACAATGAGCAGTTCTTC; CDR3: CATSRAQGNNEQFF
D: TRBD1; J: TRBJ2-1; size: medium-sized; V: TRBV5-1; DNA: TGCGCCAGCAGCTTGGGACAGGGGTTGTACAATGAGCAGTTCTTC; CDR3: CASSLGQGLYNEQFF
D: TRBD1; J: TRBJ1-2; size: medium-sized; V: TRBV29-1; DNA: TGCAGCGTTGTGGGAACCCCGGGACAGACCTGGGGGACTAACTATGGCTACACCTTC; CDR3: CSVVGTPGQTWGTNYGYTF
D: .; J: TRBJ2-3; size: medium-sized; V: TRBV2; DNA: TGTGCCAGCAGCGGAAGCACAGATACGCAGTATTTT; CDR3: CASSGSTDTQYF
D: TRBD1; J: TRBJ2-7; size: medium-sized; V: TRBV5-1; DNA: TGCGCCAGCAGCTCGACAGGGTTAGACGAGCAGTACTTC; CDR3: CASSSTGLDEQYF
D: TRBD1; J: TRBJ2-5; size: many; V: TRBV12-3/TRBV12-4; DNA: TGTGCCAGCAGTTTGGCAAGCAGGGACAGCCAAGAGACCCAGTACTTC; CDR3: CASSLASRDSQETQYF
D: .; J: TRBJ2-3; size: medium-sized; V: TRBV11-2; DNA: TGTGCCAGCAGCGCCCGGGCCCTAAGGAGTGCAGATACGCAGTATTTT; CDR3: CASSARALRSADTQYF
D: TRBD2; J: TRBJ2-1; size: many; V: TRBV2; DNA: TGTGCCAGCAGTTTAGCGGGAGGGCCCTACAATGAGCAGTTCTTC; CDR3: CASSLAGGPYNEQFF
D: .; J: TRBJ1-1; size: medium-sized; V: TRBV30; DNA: TGTGCCTGGAGCGGGACAACCTGGGGCACTGAAGCTTTCTTT; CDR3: CAWSGTTWGTEAFF
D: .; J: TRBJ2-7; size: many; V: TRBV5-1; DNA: TGCGCCAGCAGCTTGGGTTCACAGCTCTACGAGCAGTACTTC; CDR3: CASSLGSQLYEQYF
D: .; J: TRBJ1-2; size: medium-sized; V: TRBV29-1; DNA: TGCAGCGTTGACCAACTTACGCTTGAGGACTACACCTTC; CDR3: CSVDQLTLEDYTF
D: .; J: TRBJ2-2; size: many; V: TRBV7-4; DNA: TGTGCCAGCAGCACTCCAGGGGCCGGGGAGCTGTTTTTT; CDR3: CASSTPGAGELFF
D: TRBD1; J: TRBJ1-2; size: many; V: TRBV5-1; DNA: TGCGCCAGCAGCAATGCAGGGGGCGCAGATGGCTACACCTTC; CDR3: CASSNAGGADGYTF
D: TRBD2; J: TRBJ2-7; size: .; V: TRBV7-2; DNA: TGTGCCAGCAGCTTGGCTGGGAGGGTAACCTACGAGCAGTACTTC; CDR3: CASSLAGRVTYEQYF
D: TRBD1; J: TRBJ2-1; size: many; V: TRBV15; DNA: TGTGCCACCAGCACAGGGGACAGGGCCGTCGATGAGCAGTTCTTC; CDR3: CATSTGDRAVDEQFF
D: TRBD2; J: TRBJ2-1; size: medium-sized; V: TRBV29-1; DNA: TGCAGCGCCCTAACGGGTAGCGGGATACAGCAGTTCTTC; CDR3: CSALTGSGIQQFF
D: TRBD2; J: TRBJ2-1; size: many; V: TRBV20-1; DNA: TGCAGTGCTAGAGATGCGGTAGCGGGATTGAATGAGCAGTTCTTC; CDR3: CSARDAVAGLNEQFF
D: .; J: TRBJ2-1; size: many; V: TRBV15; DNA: TGTGCCACCAGCAGAGATTCCCAGCGGCGTAGCTCCTACAATGAGCAGTTCTTC; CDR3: CATSRDSQRRSSYNEQFF
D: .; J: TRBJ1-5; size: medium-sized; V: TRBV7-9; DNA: TGTGCCAGCAGCTTCGATAATCAGCCCCAGCATTTT; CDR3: CASSFDNQPQHF
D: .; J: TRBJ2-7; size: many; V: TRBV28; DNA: TGTGCCAGCAGTTCCGGGCTTAGGGTGGAGCAGTACTTC; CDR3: CASSSGLRVEQYF
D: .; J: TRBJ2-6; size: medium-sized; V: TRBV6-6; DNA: TGTGCCAGCAGTCTGTTCTCGAGTCGAAAAAGCTCTGGGGCCAACGTCCTGACTTTC; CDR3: CASSLFSSRKSSGANVLTF
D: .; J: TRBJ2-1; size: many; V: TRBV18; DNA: TGTGCCAGCTCACCACGGGGAGGAGGGGGCTACAATGAGCAGTTCTTC; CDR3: CASSPRGGGGYNEQFF
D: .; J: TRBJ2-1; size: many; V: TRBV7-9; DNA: TGTGCCAGCAGCTTACAGGGCCCGACCTACAATGAGCAGTTCTTC; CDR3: CASSLQGPTYNEQFF
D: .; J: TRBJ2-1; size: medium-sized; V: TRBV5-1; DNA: TGCGCCAGCAGAAGCATACCTTACAATGAGCAGTTCTTC; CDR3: CASRSIPYNEQFF
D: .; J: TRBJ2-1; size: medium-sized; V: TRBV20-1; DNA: TGCAGTGCTGGAAGTCTAAGAAGGGATGAGCAGTTCTTC; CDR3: CSAGSLRRDEQFF
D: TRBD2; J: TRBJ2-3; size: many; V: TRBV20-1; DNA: TGCAGTGCGGGAGGGGCTAGCACAGATACGCAGTATTTT; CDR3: CSAGGASTDTQYF
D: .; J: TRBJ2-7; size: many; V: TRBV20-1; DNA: TGCAGTGCTAGAGGTGGCGACAGCTCTTGGGATTTGGAGCAGTACTTC; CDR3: CSARGGDSSWDLEQYF
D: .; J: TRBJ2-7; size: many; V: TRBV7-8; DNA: TGTGCCAGCAGCTTAATGGGAGTTGAGCAGTACTTC; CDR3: CASSLMGVEQYF
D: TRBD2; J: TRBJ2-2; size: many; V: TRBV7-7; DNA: TGTGCCAGCAGCTGGGGGATAAAGCGGGAGACCACCGGGGAGCTGTTTTTT; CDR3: CASSWGIKRETTGELFF
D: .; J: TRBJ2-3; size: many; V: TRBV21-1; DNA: TGTGCCAGCAGTCCGTGCACAAGCGGGACTAGCGGCCGAGATACGCAGTATTTT; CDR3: CASSPCTSGTSGRDTQYF
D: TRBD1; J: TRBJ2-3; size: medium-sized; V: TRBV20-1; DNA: TGCAGTGCTTGGGCGACAGGGGCAGATACGCAGTATTTT; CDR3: CSAWATGADTQYF
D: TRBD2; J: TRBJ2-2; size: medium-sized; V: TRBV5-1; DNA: TGCGCCAGCAGCCCGCAGGGAGGGTTCACCGGGGAGCTGTTTTTT; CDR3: CASSPQGGFTGELFF
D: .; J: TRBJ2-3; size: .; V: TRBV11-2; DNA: TGTGCCAGCAGCTTAGATCTACGGACTATGCAGTATTTT; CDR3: CASSLDLRTMQYF
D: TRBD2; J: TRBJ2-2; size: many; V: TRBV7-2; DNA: TGTGCCAGCAGCCCTAGGGAGGGACTAGCCTCGATCACCGGGGAGCTGTTTTTT; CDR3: CASSPREGLASITGELFF
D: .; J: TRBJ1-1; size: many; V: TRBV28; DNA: TGTGCCGTTCAGACAGGATCGGCCTCAAACACTGAAGCTTTCTTT; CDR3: CAVQTGSASNTEAFF
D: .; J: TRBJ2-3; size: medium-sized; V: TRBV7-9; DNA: TGTGCCAGCAGCTTCGACGGGGCAGATACGCAGTATTTT; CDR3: CASSFDGADTQYF
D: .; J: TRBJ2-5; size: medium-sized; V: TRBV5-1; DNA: TGCGCCAGCAGCGCAATTAAAGGAGAGACCCAGTACTTC; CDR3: CASSAIKGETQYF
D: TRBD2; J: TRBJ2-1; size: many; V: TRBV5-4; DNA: TGTGCCAGCAGCCCGGGACTAGTAGGCTACAATGAGCAGTTCTTC; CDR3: CASSPGLVGYNEQFF
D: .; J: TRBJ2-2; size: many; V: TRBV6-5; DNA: TGTGCCAGCAGTTACGTACAGGGTGGCTTCGGGGAGCTGTTTTTT; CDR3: CASSYVQGGFGELFF
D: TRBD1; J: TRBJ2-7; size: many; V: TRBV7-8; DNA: TGTGCCAGCAGCTTGCGCGACAGGGCCTACGAGCAGTACTTC; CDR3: CASSLRDRAYEQYF
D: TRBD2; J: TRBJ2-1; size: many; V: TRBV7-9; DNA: TGTGCCAGCAGTTCCGGGACTAGCGGGGACAATGAGCAGTTCTTC; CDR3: CASSSGTSGDNEQFF
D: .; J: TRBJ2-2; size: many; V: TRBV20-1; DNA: TGCAGTGCTAGAGATGGACGTAACACCGGGGAGCTGTTTTTT; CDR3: CSARDGRNTGELFF
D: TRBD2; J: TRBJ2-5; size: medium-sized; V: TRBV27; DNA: TGTGCCAGCAGTTCGCTAGCGGGAGAGGAGACCCAGTACTTC; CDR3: CASSSLAGEETQYF
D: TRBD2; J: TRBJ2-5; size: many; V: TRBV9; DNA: TGTGCCAGCGCCGCTAGCGGATACCAAGAGACCCAGTACTTC; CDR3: CASAASGYQETQYF